Listed below are T cell receptor beta chains from one sample, sequenced in a study of CD8 T cells in Susac syndrome. TCRdb called the immunoSEQ multiplex PCR reads again in MiXCR, with one record for every CDR3 protein. Here the sample spans about 150,000 distinct CDR3 sequences, just under 97% being singletons. Sequenced sample: CD8+ T cells from PBMCs. These receptor sequences come from a human donor with multiple sclerosis. Both conserved end residues are part of each CDR3. The D gene is left open where the match is weak. Clone size is given for some rows only: seen once, a few or many times, or a class if the clone is expanded.

D gene,clone size,V gene,J gene,CDR3 protein,CDR3 DNA
NA,once,TRBV2,TRBJ2-3,CASSEVGEDTQYF,TGTGCCAGCAGTGAAGTCGGTGAAGATACGCAGTATTTT
NA,NA,TRBV6-2/TRBV6-3,TRBJ2-1,CASSYSFREGGDEQFF,TGTGCCAGCAGTTACTCGTTCCGTGAGGGTGGGGATGAGCAGTTCTTC
NA,NA,TRBV4-1,TRBJ1-1,CASSGRQPGGWTEAFF,TGCGCCAGCAGCGGTAGACAGCCGGGGGGGTGGACTGAAGCTTTCTTT
NA,NA,TRBV4-1,TRBJ1-2,CASSQESYAPGGYTF,TGCGCCAGCAGCCAAGAAAGCTATGCCCCGGGAGGCTACACCTTC
NA,NA,TRBV5-1,TRBJ2-3,CASRSTRGTQIDTQYF,TGCGCCAGCAGGTCTACGAGGGGAACACAAATAGATACGCAGTATTTT
NA,NA,TRBV4-1,TRBJ2-1,CASSQDATRLYNEQFF,TGCGCCAGCAGCCAAGACGCGACTCGACTCTACAATGAGCAGTTCTTC
NA,NA,TRBV7-9,TRBJ2-1,CASSPSLMGSKQFF,TGTGCCAGCAGCCCCAGCTTGATGGGGAGCAAGCAGTTCTTC
NA,NA,TRBV30,TRBJ1-6,CAWSVPPVLHF,TGTGCCTGGAGTGTACCCCCGGTCCTCCACTTT
TRBD2,NA,TRBV6-2/TRBV6-3,TRBJ2-3,CASSLQRGGQYF,TGTGCCAGCAGTTTACAGCGGGGCGGCCAGTATTTT
TRBD1,NA,TRBV5-6,TRBJ2-1,CASSRQGAVYEQFF,TGTGCCAGCAGTCGACAGGGGGCAGTCTATGAGCAGTTCTTC
NA,NA,TRBV13,TRBJ1-1,CASSDGREAFF,TGTGCCAGCAGCGATGGGCGGGAAGCTTTCTTT
NA,NA,TRBV5-1,TRBJ1-1,CASSLNGGFTEAFF,TGCGCCAGCAGCTTGAACGGCGGGTTCACTGAAGCTTTCTTT
NA,NA,TRBV5-1,TRBJ2-1,CASTGGAGEQFF,TGCGCCAGCACTGGAGGGGCCGGTGAGCAGTTCTTC
NA,NA,TRBV7-9,TRBJ2-1,CASSLAEAYNEQFF,TGTGCCAGCAGCTTAGCGGAAGCTTACAATGAGCAGTTCTTC
TRBD1,once,TRBV27,TRBJ1-6,CASSIGTAQGSPLHF,TGTGCCAGCAGTATCGGGACAGCCCAAGGCTCACCCCTCCACTTT
NA,NA,TRBV9,TRBJ1-1,CASSVVMNTEAFF,TGTGCCAGCAGCGTAGTCATGAACACTGAAGCTTTCTTT
TRBD2,NA,TRBV11-2,TRBJ2-1,CASSYGLAGGSYNEQFF,TGTGCCAGCAGCTACGGACTAGCGGGGGGCTCCTACAATGAGCAGTTCTTC
NA,NA,TRBV9,TRBJ2-7,CASSVDRGTYEQYF,TGTGCCAGCAGCGTAGATAGGGGCACCTACGAGCAGTACTTC
NA,NA,TRBV20-1,TRBJ1-2,CSARDLIRGSGGYTF,TGCAGTGCTAGAGATCTAATCAGGGGATCGGGAGGCTACACCTTC
TRBD1,NA,TRBV13,TRBJ1-2,CASSSGQDDYGYTF,TGTGCCAGCAGCTCCGGACAGGATGATTATGGCTACACCTTC
TRBD2,NA,TRBV3-1,TRBJ2-1,CASSQIQGTSGGPSYNEQFF,TGTGCCAGCAGCCAAATCCAGGGGACTAGCGGGGGGCCATCCTACAATGAGCAGTTCTTC
NA,NA,TRBV5-6,TRBJ2-3,CASSLGTEHSTDTQYF,TGTGCCAGCAGCTTGGGCACCGAACATAGCACAGATACGCAGTATTTT
NA,NA,TRBV27,TRBJ1-1,CASSPRPATMNTEAFF,TGTGCCAGCAGTCCTCGTCCGGCCACGATGAACACTGAAGCTTTCTTT
NA,NA,TRBV5-1,TRBJ2-7,CASSFPRDGDYEQYF,TGCGCCAGCAGCTTCCCCCGGGACGGAGACTACGAGCAGTACTTC
NA,NA,TRBV6-6,TRBJ2-7,CASSWTEVYEQYF,TGTGCCAGCAGTTGGACGGAAGTATACGAGCAGTACTTC
NA,NA,TRBV7-9,TRBJ2-6,CASISQLGLLPTGANVLTF,TGTGCCAGCATCTCACAACTCGGCTTACTTCCCACTGGGGCCAACGTCCTGACTTTC
TRBD1,NA,TRBV30,TRBJ2-1,CAWMPGTGGPYNEQFF,TGTGCCTGGATGCCCGGGACAGGGGGGCCCTACAATGAGCAGTTCTTC
TRBD2,NA,TRBV7-8,TRBJ2-1,CASSFRDYNNEQFF,TGTGCCAGCAGCTTCCGGGACTACAACAATGAGCAGTTCTTC
TRBD1,NA,TRBV15,TRBJ2-2,CATSRYRDRGLNTGELFF,TGTGCCACCAGCAGATACAGGGACAGGGGGCTAAACACCGGGGAGCTGTTTTTT
NA,NA,TRBV5-8,TRBJ1-4,CASPGRANEKLFF,TGTGCCAGCCCCGGACGGGCTAATGAAAAACTGTTTTTT
NA,NA,TRBV7-9,TRBJ2-7,CASSLGGADEQYF,TGTGCCAGCAGCTTGGGGGGGGCGGACGAGCAGTACTTC